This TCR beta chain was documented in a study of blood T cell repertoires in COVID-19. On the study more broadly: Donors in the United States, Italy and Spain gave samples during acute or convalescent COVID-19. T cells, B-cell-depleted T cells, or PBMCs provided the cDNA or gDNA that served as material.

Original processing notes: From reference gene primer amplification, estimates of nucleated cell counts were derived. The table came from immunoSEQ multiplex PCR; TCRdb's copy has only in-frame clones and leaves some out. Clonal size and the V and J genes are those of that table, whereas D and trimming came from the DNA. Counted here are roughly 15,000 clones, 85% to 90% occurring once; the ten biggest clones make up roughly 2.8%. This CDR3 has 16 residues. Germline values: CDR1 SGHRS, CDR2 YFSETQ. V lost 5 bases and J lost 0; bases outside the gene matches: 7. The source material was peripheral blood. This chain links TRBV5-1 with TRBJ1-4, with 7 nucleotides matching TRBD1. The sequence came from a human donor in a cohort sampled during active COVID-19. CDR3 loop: CASSSGTVATNEKLFF. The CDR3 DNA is TGCGCCAGCAGTTCGGGGACAGTCGCAACTAATGAAAAACTGTTTTTT.